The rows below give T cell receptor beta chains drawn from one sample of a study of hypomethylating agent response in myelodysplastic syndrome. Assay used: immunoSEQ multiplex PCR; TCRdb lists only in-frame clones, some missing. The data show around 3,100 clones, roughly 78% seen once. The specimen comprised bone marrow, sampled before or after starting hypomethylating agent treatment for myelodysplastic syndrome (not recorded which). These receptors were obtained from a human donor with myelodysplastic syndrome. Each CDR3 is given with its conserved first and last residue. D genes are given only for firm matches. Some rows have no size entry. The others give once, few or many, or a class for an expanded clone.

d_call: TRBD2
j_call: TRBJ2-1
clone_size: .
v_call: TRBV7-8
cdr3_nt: TGTGCCAGCAGCTTAGCGCGAGCGGGAGGGCCTCGTGAGCAGTTCTTC
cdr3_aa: CASSLARAGGPREQFF

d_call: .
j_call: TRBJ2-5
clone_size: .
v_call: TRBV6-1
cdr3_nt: TGTGCCAGCAGCCCCCCGAGGGGTAGAGAGACCCAGTACTTC
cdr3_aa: CASSPPRGRETQYF

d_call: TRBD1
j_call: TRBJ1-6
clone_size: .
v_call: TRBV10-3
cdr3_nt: TGTGCCATCAGTGGGGACAGTGATTCACCCCTCCACTTT
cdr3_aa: CAISGDSDSPLHF

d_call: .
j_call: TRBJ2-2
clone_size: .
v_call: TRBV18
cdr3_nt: TGTGCCAGCTCACCACCATCGGTCCTCGGGGAGCTGTTTTTT
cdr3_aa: CASSPPSVLGELFF

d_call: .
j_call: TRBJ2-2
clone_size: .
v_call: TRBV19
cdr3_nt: TGTGCCAGTAGGCCCCCACATCGGACCGGGGAGCTGTTTTTT
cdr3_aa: CASRPPHRTGELFF

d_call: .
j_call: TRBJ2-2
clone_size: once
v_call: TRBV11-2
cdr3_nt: TGTGCCAGCAGCTTAGATTCGGGCACCGGGGAGCTGTTTTTT
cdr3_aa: CASSLDSGTGELFF

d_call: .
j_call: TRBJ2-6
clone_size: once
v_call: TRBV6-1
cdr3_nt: TGTGCCAGCAGTGGTTGGGGGGCGCGCCTCTCTGGGGCCAACGTCCTGACTTTC
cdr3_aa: CASSGWGARLSGANVLTF

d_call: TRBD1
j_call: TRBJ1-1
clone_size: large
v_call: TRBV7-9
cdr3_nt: TGTGCCAGCAGCGACAGGGAGGTGAACACTGAAGCTTTCTTT
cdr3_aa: CASSDREVNTEAFF

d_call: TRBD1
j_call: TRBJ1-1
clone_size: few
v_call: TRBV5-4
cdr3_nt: TGTGCCAGCAGCCTCGACAGGGGTGAAGCTTTCTTT
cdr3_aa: CASSLDRGEAFF

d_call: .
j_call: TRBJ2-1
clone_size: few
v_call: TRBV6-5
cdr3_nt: TGTGCCAGCAGTTACTCCGATTACAATGAGCAGTTCTTC
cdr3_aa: CASSYSDYNEQFF

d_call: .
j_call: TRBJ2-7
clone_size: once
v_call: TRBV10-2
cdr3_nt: TGCGCCACCATGGACCCTAGCTCCTACGAGCAGTACTTC
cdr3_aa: CATMDPSSYEQYF

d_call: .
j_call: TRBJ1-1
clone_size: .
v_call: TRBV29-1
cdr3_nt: TGCAGCGTTGGGCGGGCTGCGATGAACACTGAAGCTTTCTTT
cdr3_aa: CSVGRAAMNTEAFF

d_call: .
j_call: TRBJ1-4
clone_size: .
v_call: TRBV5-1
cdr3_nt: TGCGCCAGCAGCTTGGAAGTAGCTCCAACTAATGAAAAACTGTTTTTT
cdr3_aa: CASSLEVAPTNEKLFF

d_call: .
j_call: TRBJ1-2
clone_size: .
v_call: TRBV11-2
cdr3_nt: TGTGCCAGCAGCTTAGCTAGCTCTGGGAGGGGCTATGGCTACACCTTC
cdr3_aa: CASSLASSGRGYGYTF

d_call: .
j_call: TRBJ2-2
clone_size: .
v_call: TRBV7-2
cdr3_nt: TGTGCCAGCAGCTTAGCACCGAGGAACACCGGGGAGCTGTTTTTT
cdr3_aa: CASSLAPRNTGELFF

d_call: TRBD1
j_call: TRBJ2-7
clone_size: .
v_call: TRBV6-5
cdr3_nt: TGTGCCAGCAGCTTAAGGACAGGGCCCACCTACGAGCAGTACTTC
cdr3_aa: CASSLRTGPTYEQYF

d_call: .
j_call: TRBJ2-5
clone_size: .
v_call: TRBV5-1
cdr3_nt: TGCGCCAGCAGCTCCGGGACACTGAACCAAGAGACCCAGTACTTC
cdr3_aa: CASSSGTLNQETQYF

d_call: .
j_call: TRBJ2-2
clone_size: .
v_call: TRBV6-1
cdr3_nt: TGTGCCAGCAGTGACCGGAACACCGGGGAGCTGTTTTTT
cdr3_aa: CASSDRNTGELFF

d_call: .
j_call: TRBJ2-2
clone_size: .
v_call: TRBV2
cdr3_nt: TGTGCCAGCAGTCAAAACTCCCAGGGGCCCGGGGAGCTGTTTTTT
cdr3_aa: CASSQNSQGPGELFF

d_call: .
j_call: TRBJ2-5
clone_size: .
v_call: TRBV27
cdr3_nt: TGTGCCAGCAGTTCATACCAGGGGGAGACCCAGTACTTC
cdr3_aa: CASSSYQGETQYF

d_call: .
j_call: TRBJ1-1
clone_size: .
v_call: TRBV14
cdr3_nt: TGTGCCAGCAGCCAGGACCTGATTCAAGCTTTCTTT
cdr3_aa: CASSQDLIQAFF

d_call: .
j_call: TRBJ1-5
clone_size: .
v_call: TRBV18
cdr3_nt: TGTGCCAGCTCACAGGGGGAGCGCCAGCCCCAGCATTTT
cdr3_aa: CASSQGERQPQHF

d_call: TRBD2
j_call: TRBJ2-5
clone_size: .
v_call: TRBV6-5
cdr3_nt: TGTGCCAGCGTCAGAATAGCGGGAGCGGGGGAGACCCAGTACTTC
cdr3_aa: CASVRIAGAGETQYF

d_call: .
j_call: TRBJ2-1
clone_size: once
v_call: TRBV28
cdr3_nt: TGTGCCAGCAGCCCCCCCCGACGGGGGAGCTCCTACAATGAGCAGTTCTTC
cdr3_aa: CASSPPRRGSSYNEQFF

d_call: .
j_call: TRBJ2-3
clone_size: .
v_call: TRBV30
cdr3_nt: TGTGCCTGGATAGGCCCGGGACTCGATCGCACAGATACGCAGTATTTT
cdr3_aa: CAWIGPGLDRTDTQYF